This T cell receptor (beta chain) was obtained from a study of blood T cells in healthy people across ages. This clonotype was recorded a few times. Primed by a sample-barcoded 5' primer and a J-beta primer mix, a second PCR proceeded for roughly 6 to 12 cycles. The authors tagged each cDNA molecule using a template-switch adaptor with 12 random nucleotides. TCRdb itself ran the 5' RACE reads through MiXCR, one entry per CDR3 protein. Here the sample spans under 800,000 distinct CDR3 sequences, 21% being singletons. The CDR3 covers 16 residues. With V trimmed by 6 bases and J by 4 bases, 10 bases remained unmatched. The donors, all healthy, were Caucasians living in Russia, aged roughly 6 to 100. The authors drew around 9.3 milliliters of peripheral blood from each donor. Samples had at least 6 million PBMCs isolated from them.

The genes are TRBV12-3 or TRBV12-4 and TRBJ2-2; 8 bases match TRBD1. This TCR was sampled from a man aged 65 to 79 in good health. Sequencing used blood. DNA of the CDR3: TGTGCCAGCAGCTACGACAGGGGAACCCTCACCGGGGAGCTGTTTTTT. It yields the protein CASSYDRGTLTGELFF.